These T cell receptor beta chains were read from a single sample in a study of T cell repertoires in cytomegalovirus infection. TCRdb independently ran MiXCR on the reads; one entry per CDR3 protein. Of about 310,000 distinct CDR3 sequences detected, about 9.2% appear once; the ten largest clones hold over 2.5%. Sequenced material: PBMCs. The receptors were sampled from a human donor in good health (CMV status not recorded). Some clones in this sample may be carry-over from other donors' samples. CDR3s include the opening cysteine and the closing phenylalanine or tryptophan. The order of the fields is CDR3 length, V gene, D gene, J gene, clone size, CDR3 DNA, CDR3 protein. D genes are given only for firm matches. Rows may omit the clone size; those that give it use once, few, many or a size class.

CDR3 length: 14; V gene: TRBV11-3; D gene: -; J gene: TRBJ1-1; clone size: many; CDR3 DNA: TGTGCCAGCAGCTTATCGGGGGGGAGCACTGAAGCTTTCTTT; CDR3 protein: CASSLSGGSTEAFF
CDR3 length: 14; V gene: TRBV7-2; D gene: -; J gene: TRBJ1-1; clone size: many; CDR3 DNA: TGTGCCAGCAGCCGAACAGGTCCGGTCACTGAAGCTTTCTTT; CDR3 protein: CASSRTGPVTEAFF
CDR3 length: 12; V gene: TRBV10-3; D gene: -; J gene: TRBJ2-3; clone size: few; CDR3 DNA: TGTGCCACCTCGGACGGAGCAGATACGCAGTATTTT; CDR3 protein: CATSDGADTQYF
CDR3 length: 14; V gene: TRBV6-5; D gene: -; J gene: TRBJ1-2; clone size: many; CDR3 DNA: TGTGCCAGCAGTTACGGCCCTGATCTCTATGGCTACACCTTC; CDR3 protein: CASSYGPDLYGYTF
CDR3 length: 14; V gene: TRBV27; D gene: -; J gene: TRBJ2-5; clone size: -; CDR3 DNA: TGTGCCAGCAGTTTATGGCAGGGTGGAGAGACCCAGTACTTC; CDR3 protein: CASSLWQGGETQYF
CDR3 length: 13; V gene: TRBV19; D gene: -; J gene: TRBJ2-1; clone size: many; CDR3 DNA: TGTGCCAGTAGTATGGGAGTGCGGAATGAGCAGTTCTTC; CDR3 protein: CASSMGVRNEQFF
CDR3 length: 14; V gene: TRBV6-2/TRBV6-3; D gene: -; J gene: TRBJ1-6; clone size: few; CDR3 DNA: TGTGCCAGCAGTTACAGTACGGCCGATTCACCCCTCCACTTT; CDR3 protein: CASSYSTADSPLHF
CDR3 length: 19; V gene: TRBV13; D gene: TRBD2; J gene: TRBJ2-3; clone size: few; CDR3 DNA: TGTGCCAGCAGCTCGAGACCGTATCTAGCGGGGGAACCCACAGATACGCAGTATTTT; CDR3 protein: CASSSRPYLAGEPTDTQYF
CDR3 length: 10; V gene: TRBV2; D gene: -; J gene: TRBJ2-1; clone size: many; CDR3 DNA: TGTGCCAGCTCTGTTAATGAGCAGTTCTTC; CDR3 protein: CASSVNEQFF
CDR3 length: 14; V gene: TRBV5-1; D gene: TRBD1; J gene: TRBJ2-7; clone size: many; CDR3 DNA: TGCGCCAGCAGCTCCGGACAGGGGGCAGGCGAGCAGTACTTC; CDR3 protein: CASSSGQGAGEQYF
CDR3 length: 13; V gene: TRBV6-5; D gene: TRBD1; J gene: TRBJ2-1; clone size: many; CDR3 DNA: TGTGCCAGCAGTGTGGACAGGAGGAATGAGCAGTTCTTC; CDR3 protein: CASSVDRRNEQFF
CDR3 length: 15; V gene: TRBV7-9; D gene: -; J gene: TRBJ1-1; clone size: many; CDR3 DNA: TGTGCCAGCAGCTTAAATCCGGGGGCGACCTCTGAAGCTTTCTTT; CDR3 protein: CASSLNPGATSEAFF
CDR3 length: 12; V gene: TRBV7-2; D gene: -; J gene: TRBJ2-3; clone size: many; CDR3 DNA: TGTGCCAGCAGCTCATTAGCCAATACGCAGTATTTT; CDR3 protein: CASSSLANTQYF
CDR3 length: 16; V gene: TRBV7-8; D gene: -; J gene: TRBJ1-5; clone size: many; CDR3 DNA: TGTGCCAGCAGCTGGAGGGAGGGAAGCAGCAATCAGCCCCAGCATTTT; CDR3 protein: CASSWREGSSNQPQHF
CDR3 length: 13; V gene: TRBV20-1; D gene: -; J gene: TRBJ2-3; clone size: many; CDR3 DNA: TGCAGTGCTAGAGGGACTTCCGAGGATACGCAGTATTTT; CDR3 protein: CSARGTSEDTQYF
CDR3 length: 12; V gene: TRBV4-2; D gene: -; J gene: TRBJ2-1; clone size: many; CDR3 DNA: TGTGCCAGCAGCCAGACCGGATTCGAGCAGTTCTTC; CDR3 protein: CASSQTGFEQFF
CDR3 length: 16; V gene: TRBV20-1; D gene: -; J gene: TRBJ1-3; clone size: many; CDR3 DNA: TGCAGTGCTAGGAGGCGACAGGCCAGCTCTGGAAACACCATATATTTT; CDR3 protein: CSARRRQASSGNTIYF
CDR3 length: 16; V gene: TRBV12-3/TRBV12-4; D gene: -; J gene: TRBJ2-5; clone size: many; CDR3 DNA: TGTGCCAGCAGTTTATCGGGGGTCCTCTCCCAAGAGACCCAGTACTTC; CDR3 protein: CASSLSGVLSQETQYF
CDR3 length: 13; V gene: TRBV20-1; D gene: -; J gene: TRBJ2-1; clone size: -; CDR3 DNA: TGCAGTGCTAGAGCCTCGGAAGGGGGGGGCCGGTTCTTC; CDR3 protein: CSARASEGGGRFF
CDR3 length: 17; V gene: TRBV20-1; D gene: -; J gene: TRBJ2-3; clone size: few; CDR3 DNA: TGCAGTGCTAGACCCTCAAGCTCCATCTCTAGCACAGATACGCAGTATTTT; CDR3 protein: CSARPSSSISSTDTQYF
CDR3 length: 13; V gene: TRBV7-9; D gene: -; J gene: TRBJ1-4; clone size: many; CDR3 DNA: TGTGCCAGCACCTTACAGGCAAATGAAAAACTGTTTTTT; CDR3 protein: CASTLQANEKLFF
CDR3 length: 18; V gene: TRBV12-3/TRBV12-4; D gene: -; J gene: TRBJ2-2; clone size: -; CDR3 DNA: TGTGCCAGCAGTTTTATCCTAACCCCGTACGCGAACACCGGGGAGCTGTTTTTT; CDR3 protein: CASSFILTPYANTGELFF
CDR3 length: 15; V gene: TRBV7-9; D gene: -; J gene: TRBJ1-2; clone size: many; CDR3 DNA: TGTGCCAGCAGCTCTACTGGACGGAAAATCTATGGCTACACCTTC; CDR3 protein: CASSSTGRKIYGYTF
CDR3 length: 15; V gene: TRBV20-1; D gene: -; J gene: TRBJ1-5; clone size: few; CDR3 DNA: TGCAGTGCTAAGGTGAGGGAGGGAAGCAATCAGCCCCAGCATTTT; CDR3 protein: CSAKVREGSNQPQHF
CDR3 length: 15; V gene: TRBV19; D gene: TRBD1; J gene: TRBJ2-7; clone size: many; CDR3 DNA: TGTGCCAGTAGTACCCCCCCGGGACAGGGATACGAGCAGTACTTC; CDR3 protein: CASSTPPGQGYEQYF
CDR3 length: 15; V gene: TRBV6-5; D gene: -; J gene: TRBJ2-2; clone size: many; CDR3 DNA: TGTGCCAGCAGTTTTCGGGCAACTAACACCGGGGAGCTGTTTTTT; CDR3 protein: CASSFRATNTGELFF
CDR3 length: 14; V gene: TRBV7-2; D gene: -; J gene: TRBJ2-5; clone size: many; CDR3 DNA: TGTGCCAGCAGCCCATCGGCGGCACAAGAGACCCAGTACTTC; CDR3 protein: CASSPSAAQETQYF
CDR3 length: 13; V gene: TRBV28; D gene: -; J gene: TRBJ2-5; clone size: few; CDR3 DNA: TGTGCCAGCAGCACAGAGCCCCTATGGACCCAGTACTTC; CDR3 protein: CASSTEPLWTQYF
CDR3 length: 13; V gene: TRBV28; D gene: TRBD2; J gene: TRBJ2-4; clone size: many; CDR3 DNA: TGTGCCAGCAAAGGGACTAGCAGAAACATTCAGTACTTC; CDR3 protein: CASKGTSRNIQYF
CDR3 length: 18; V gene: TRBV14; D gene: -; J gene: TRBJ1-1; clone size: many; CDR3 DNA: TGTGCCAGCAGCCAAGTTCCATCCTCCTGGCAGGTGTACACTGAAGCTTTCTTT; CDR3 protein: CASSQVPSSWQVYTEAFF
CDR3 length: 14; V gene: TRBV6-1; D gene: TRBD1; J gene: TRBJ1-1; clone size: many; CDR3 DNA: TGTGCCAGCACCACCAACAGGGGTCGGACTGAAGCTTTCTTT; CDR3 protein: CASTTNRGRTEAFF
CDR3 length: 16; V gene: TRBV6-2/TRBV6-3; D gene: TRBD2; J gene: TRBJ2-1; clone size: few; CDR3 DNA: TGTGCCAGCAGTTACTATGGGACTAGCCCGTATAGTGAGCAGTTCTTC; CDR3 protein: CASSYYGTSPYSEQFF
CDR3 length: 13; V gene: TRBV27; D gene: -; J gene: TRBJ1-1; clone size: -; CDR3 DNA: TGTGCCAGCATGGTCAGAATGAACACTGAAGCTTTCTTT; CDR3 protein: CASMVRMNTEAFF
CDR3 length: 11; V gene: TRBV7-9; D gene: -; J gene: TRBJ2-7; clone size: many; CDR3 DNA: TGTGCCAGCAGTTTAACCTACGAGCAGTACTTC; CDR3 protein: CASSLTYEQYF
CDR3 length: 12; V gene: TRBV28; D gene: -; J gene: TRBJ1-4; clone size: few; CDR3 DNA: TGTGCCAGCAGCCCCGGTTTTGGGGGGTGGTTTTTT; CDR3 protein: CASSPGFGGWFF
CDR3 length: 14; V gene: TRBV6-1; D gene: -; J gene: TRBJ2-2; clone size: many; CDR3 DNA: TGTGCCAGCAGTTCAGGTCTGGCCTCCGGGGAGCTGTTTTTT; CDR3 protein: CASSSGLASGELFF
CDR3 length: 13; V gene: TRBV19; D gene: -; J gene: TRBJ1-1; clone size: few; CDR3 DNA: TGTGCCAGTAGCGCAGACAAGAACACTGAAGCTTTCTTT; CDR3 protein: CASSADKNTEAFF
CDR3 length: 15; V gene: TRBV5-1; D gene: -; J gene: TRBJ1-6; clone size: many; CDR3 DNA: TGCGCCAGCAGCTTGGAAGGGCAAGTCAATTCACCCCTCCACTTT; CDR3 protein: CASSLEGQVNSPLHF
CDR3 length: 14; V gene: TRBV28; D gene: -; J gene: TRBJ1-5; clone size: many; CDR3 DNA: TGTGCCAGCATCGCGGGTGCAGGCAATCAGCCCCAGCATTTT; CDR3 protein: CASIAGAGNQPQHF
CDR3 length: 14; V gene: TRBV29-1; D gene: TRBD1; J gene: TRBJ2-5; clone size: -; CDR3 DNA: TGCAGCGTCCGAGGGGGCAGTCTTTCGGAGACCCAGTACTTC; CDR3 protein: CSVRGGSLSETQYF
CDR3 length: 12; V gene: TRBV28; D gene: -; J gene: TRBJ2-6; clone size: many; CDR3 DNA: TGTGCCAGCAGTTCTGGGGCCAACGTCCTGACTTTC; CDR3 protein: CASSSGANVLTF
CDR3 length: 14; V gene: TRBV7-2; D gene: -; J gene: TRBJ1-4; clone size: many; CDR3 DNA: TGTGCCAGCAGCTTAAGGGCCACTAATGAAAAACTGTTTTTT; CDR3 protein: CASSLRATNEKLFF
CDR3 length: 15; V gene: TRBV7-9; D gene: -; J gene: TRBJ1-4; clone size: many; CDR3 DNA: TGTGCCAGCAGCTTCAGGACAGCCAACCATGAAAAACTGTTTTTT; CDR3 protein: CASSFRTANHEKLFF
CDR3 length: 20; V gene: TRBV20-1; D gene: TRBD2; J gene: TRBJ2-1; clone size: few; CDR3 DNA: TGCAGTGCCCAACAGATTGGGGGACTAGCGGGGGCCGGCTCCTACAATGAGCAGTTCTTC; CDR3 protein: CSAQQIGGLAGAGSYNEQFF
CDR3 length: 18; V gene: TRBV15; D gene: -; J gene: TRBJ2-6; clone size: many; CDR3 DNA: TGTGCCACCAGCAGTGACAGGACGGGGGCGGGCGGGGCCAACGTCCTGACTTTC; CDR3 protein: CATSSDRTGAGGANVLTF
CDR3 length: 14; V gene: TRBV20-1; D gene: -; J gene: TRBJ2-4; clone size: many; CDR3 DNA: TGCAGTGCTCTGGACTCTGGGGCCAAAAACATTCAGTACTTC; CDR3 protein: CSALDSGAKNIQYF
CDR3 length: 12; V gene: TRBV12-5; D gene: -; J gene: TRBJ1-1; clone size: many; CDR3 DNA: TGTGCTAGTAAAACCGGGGTGACTGAAGCTTTCTTT; CDR3 protein: CASKTGVTEAFF
CDR3 length: 15; V gene: TRBV7-3; D gene: -; J gene: TRBJ2-5; clone size: many; CDR3 DNA: TGTGCCAGCAGCTTAGGGCGAAGCCCCCAAGAGACCCAGTACTTC; CDR3 protein: CASSLGRSPQETQYF
CDR3 length: 14; V gene: TRBV12-3/TRBV12-4; D gene: TRBD2; J gene: TRBJ2-1; clone size: many; CDR3 DNA: TGTGCCAGCAGACCCTTGACTAGCGGGAATGAGCAGTTCTTC; CDR3 protein: CASRPLTSGNEQFF
CDR3 length: 16; V gene: TRBV6-5; D gene: TRBD1; J gene: TRBJ2-3; clone size: few; CDR3 DNA: TGTGCCAGCAGTTACTCCCGGGACAGAGCCCCAGATACGCAGTATTTT; CDR3 protein: CASSYSRDRAPDTQYF
CDR3 length: 13; V gene: TRBV10-3; D gene: -; J gene: TRBJ1-6; clone size: many; CDR3 DNA: TGTGCCATCAGAGACAGGCAAGATTCACCCCTCCACTTT; CDR3 protein: CAIRDRQDSPLHF
CDR3 length: 14; V gene: TRBV20-1; D gene: -; J gene: TRBJ2-1; clone size: -; CDR3 DNA: TGCAGTGCTAGAGAAACAGGCTCCTACAATGAGCAGTTCTTC; CDR3 protein: CSARETGSYNEQFF
CDR3 length: 11; V gene: TRBV20-1; D gene: -; J gene: TRBJ2-1; clone size: -; CDR3 DNA: TGCAGTGCTAGAGGTTTAAGTGAGCAGTTCTTC; CDR3 protein: CSARGLSEQFF
CDR3 length: 13; V gene: TRBV7-2; D gene: -; J gene: TRBJ1-1; clone size: many; CDR3 DNA: TGTGCCAGCAGCCAGAGCGCTGGAGCTGAAGCTTTCTTT; CDR3 protein: CASSQSAGAEAFF
CDR3 length: 13; V gene: TRBV6-2/TRBV6-3; D gene: -; J gene: TRBJ1-5; clone size: many; CDR3 DNA: TGTGCCAGCGGCGAACACGGGAGTGGGCCCCAGCATTTT; CDR3 protein: CASGEHGSGPQHF
CDR3 length: 15; V gene: TRBV6-5; D gene: -; J gene: TRBJ1-1; clone size: many; CDR3 DNA: TGTGCCAGCAGAGATACAGGGAGTTGGATCACTGAAGCTTTCTTT; CDR3 protein: CASRDTGSWITEAFF
CDR3 length: 17; V gene: TRBV5-5; D gene: TRBD1; J gene: TRBJ1-5; clone size: many; CDR3 DNA: TGTGCCAGCAGCTTGGGATACCGGGACAGGGGCTCTCAGCCCCAGCATTTT; CDR3 protein: CASSLGYRDRGSQPQHF